Below, one TCR beta chain is given with its context. The antigen it binds to is not known. This could be a read error, since a much larger clone is one nucleotide away. Systemically healthy Caucasian individuals from Russia, 39 in total and aged about 6 to 95 years, were included as donors. Ten milliliters of peripheral blood were drawn from each donor into EDTA-treated Vacutainer tubes. Ficoll-Paque density-gradient centrifugation was used to isolate PBMCs, with at least 6 million obtained per sample. Trizol reagent was used to extract total RNA from PBMCs, with at least 6 micrograms per sample. For every donor, an aliquot of PBMCs went through flow cytometry to measure the percentages of naive CD45RAhigh/CD27high T cells. This sample was taken from a study of blood T cells in healthy people across ages (dated by TCRdb to the mid-2010s). About the full investigation: In model experiments, template switching captured roughly one uniquely barcoded TCR beta cDNA molecule for every two T cells. Using deep sequencing normalized with unique cDNA molecular identifiers, the study measured how TCR beta repertoire diversity changes with age. The donors were divided into four age groups: young (average approximately 16 years), middle-aged (about 39), aged (around 67) and long-lived (roughly 86). Donors of different ages were randomly distributed across sequencing lanes to avoid experimental bias. The study analyzed two additional independent replicas of 1 million unique cDNA reads from the same blood draw for two donors, one aged 18 to 30 and one aged 80 or older. Beyond this particular receptor, the publication reports: There was a strong correlation between observed TCR beta diversity and the percentage of naive T cells measured by flow cytometry. Estimates of total diversity based on one million sequenced T cells were regarded as lower bounds and as underestimates. Bulk unsorted PBMC profiling prevented conclusive comparison of naive and antigen-experienced compartments. As age increased, observed TCR beta diversity per million T cells dropped in a roughly linear way, and a significant reduction was already evident by age 40. Compared with the aged group, more naive CD4+ T cells, fewer expanded clones and increased TCR diversity were shown by the long-lived group, suggesting age selection. Because the CMV infection status of the donors was unknown, age-related changes in expanded clonotypes may potentially have been confounded.

CDR1 and CDR2, per the germline V gene, are MGHRA and YSYEKL. From the cysteine up to the phenylalanine, the CDR3 has a length of 15 residues. Just CDR3 DNA is preserved here, 45 bases in frame from base 1. The method was 5' RACE. Sequencer: Illumina HiSeq 2500. A second PCR of about 7 to 12 cycles was run with a J-beta primer mix and a sample-barcoded 5' primer. Each TCR beta cDNA molecule received a unique molecular identifier from a template-switch 5' adaptor carrying 12 random nucleotides. Each sample yielded at least 3 million CDR3-containing paired-end reads. First-strand cDNA was synthesized from all RNA with the Mint cDNA synthesis kit, primed by a TRBC-specific oligonucleotide. After uracil-DNA glycosylase treatment, a first 18-cycle PCR used universal primers M1SS and BC2_uni_R on all cDNA. The original pipeline was this. Normalization of each sample was performed by random selection of 1 million high-quality reads, each carrying a distinct molecular identifier. Reads with shared molecular identifiers were discarded instead of being binned into consensus sequences. MiTCR, with a Q25 quality threshold and the strictest error-elimination algorithm, was used for CDR3 identification, clonotype clustering and error correction. Lower-bound total TCR beta diversity was estimated with a nonparametric unseen species model using Euler transformation. The public reads were reanalyzed by TCRdb: fastp trimming at Q25, MiXCR alignment, in-frame beta chains only. Here each entry gathers all rows of one CDR3 protein and keeps the most common genes and DNA. TCRdb's processing, not the authors', yielded these V and J calls. This sample has about 1.7 million distinct CDR3 sequences in its table, and over 25% of those were observed once. The top ten clonotypes cover about 8% of the sample.

The sample comprised blood. The source is a woman in her twenties or thirties in good health. The rearrangement combines TRBV4-1 with TRBJ2-3, with the D gene too uncertain to name. The DNA reads TGCGCCAGCAGCCAGGCTAGGGTCGTCGCAGATACGCAGTGTTTT. Translated, this gives CASSQARVVADTQCF.